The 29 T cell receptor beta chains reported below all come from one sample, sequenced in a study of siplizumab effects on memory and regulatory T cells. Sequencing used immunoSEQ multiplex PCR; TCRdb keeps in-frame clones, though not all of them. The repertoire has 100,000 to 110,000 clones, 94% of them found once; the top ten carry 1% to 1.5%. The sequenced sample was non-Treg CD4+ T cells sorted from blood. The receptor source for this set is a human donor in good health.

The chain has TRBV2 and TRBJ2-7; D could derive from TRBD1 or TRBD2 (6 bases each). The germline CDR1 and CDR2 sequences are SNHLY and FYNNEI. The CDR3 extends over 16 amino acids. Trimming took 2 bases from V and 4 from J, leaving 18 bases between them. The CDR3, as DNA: TGTGCCAGCAGTGAATTCCAGGACAGAGGGGGGTACGAGCAGTACTTC. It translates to CASSEFQDRGGYEQYF.

For the CDR3, the DNA is TGTGCCAGCAGAGGGAGAAGCACAGATACGCAGTATTTT. This sequence encodes CASRGRSTDTQYF. J is TRBJ2-3 and V is TRBV7-9; perhaps TRBD2 as D (5 bases). The V end was cut by 6 bases, the J end by 0 bases, with 7 bases between. The germline V gene has CDR1 SEHNR and CDR2 FQNEAQ (reference sequence). The CDR3 totals 13 residues. Complete variable domain (other parts from reference TRBV7-9 and TRBJ2-3): DTGVSQNPRHKITKRGQNVTFRCDPISEHNRLYWYRQTLGQGPEFLTYFQNEAQLEKSRLLSDRFSAERPKGSFSTLEIQRTEQGDSAMYLCASRGRSTDTQYFGPGTRLTVL.

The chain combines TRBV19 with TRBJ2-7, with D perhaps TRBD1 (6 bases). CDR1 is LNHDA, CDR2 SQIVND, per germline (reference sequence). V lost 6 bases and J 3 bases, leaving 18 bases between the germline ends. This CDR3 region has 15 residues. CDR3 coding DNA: TGTGCCAGTAGCCGAGGGACAACCGAAGTCTACGAGCAGTACTTC. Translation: CASSRGTTEVYEQYF.

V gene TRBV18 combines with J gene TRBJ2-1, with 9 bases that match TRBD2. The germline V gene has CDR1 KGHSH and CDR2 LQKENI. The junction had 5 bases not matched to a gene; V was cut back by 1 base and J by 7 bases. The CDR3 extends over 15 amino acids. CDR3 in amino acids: CASSPQASGVNEQFF. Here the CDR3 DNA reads TGTGCCAGCTCACCACAGGCTAGCGGGGTTAATGAGCAGTTCTTC.

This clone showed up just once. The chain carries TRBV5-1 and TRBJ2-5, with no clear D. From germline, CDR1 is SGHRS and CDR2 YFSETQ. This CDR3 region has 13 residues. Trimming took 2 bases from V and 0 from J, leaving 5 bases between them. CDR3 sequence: CASSFQDQETQYF. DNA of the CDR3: TGCGCCAGCAGCTTCCAGGACCAAGAGACCCAGTACTTC.

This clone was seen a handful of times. CDR3 loop: CASSLTSPSNQPQHF. The CDR3 DNA is TGCGCCAGCAGCTTGACATCTCCCAGCAATCAGCCCCAGCATTTT. This chain connects TRBV5-1 to TRBJ1-5, with D hard to call. The V gene lost 1 base and the J gene lost 1 base, with 9 bases spanning the gap. CDR3 length: 15 residues. From germline, CDR1 is SGHRS and CDR2 YFSETQ.

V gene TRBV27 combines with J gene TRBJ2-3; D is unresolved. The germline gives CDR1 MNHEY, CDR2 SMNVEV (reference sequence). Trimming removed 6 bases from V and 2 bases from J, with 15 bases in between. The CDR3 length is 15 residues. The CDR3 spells CASRNGKSFTDTQYF. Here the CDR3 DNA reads TGTGCCAGCAGAAATGGCAAATCGTTCACAGATACGCAGTATTTT.

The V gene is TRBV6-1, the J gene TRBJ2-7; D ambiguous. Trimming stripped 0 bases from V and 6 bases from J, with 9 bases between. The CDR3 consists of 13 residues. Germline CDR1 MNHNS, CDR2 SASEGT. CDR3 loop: CASSEARSGEQYF. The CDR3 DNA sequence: TGTGCCAGCAGTGAAGCCCGATCTGGCGAGCAGTACTTC.

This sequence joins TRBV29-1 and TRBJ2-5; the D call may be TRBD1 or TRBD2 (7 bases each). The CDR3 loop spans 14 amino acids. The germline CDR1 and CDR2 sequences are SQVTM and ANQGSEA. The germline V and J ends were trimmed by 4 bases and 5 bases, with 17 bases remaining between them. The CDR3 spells CSVVGVRGGETQYF. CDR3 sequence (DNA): TGCAGCGTTGTGGGGGTCAGGGGGGGTGAGACCCAGTACTTC. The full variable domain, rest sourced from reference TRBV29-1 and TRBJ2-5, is SAVISQKPSRDICQRGTSLTIQCQVDSQVTMMFWYRQQPGQSLTLIATANQGSEATYESGFVIDKFPISRPNLTFSTLTVSNMSPEDSSIYLCSVVGVRGGETQYFGPGTRLLVL.

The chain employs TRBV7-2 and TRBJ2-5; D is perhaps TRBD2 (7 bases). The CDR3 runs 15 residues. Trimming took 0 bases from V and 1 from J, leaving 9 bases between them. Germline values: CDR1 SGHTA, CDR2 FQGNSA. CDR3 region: CASSLAGGRQETQYF. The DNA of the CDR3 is TGTGCCAGCAGCTTAGCGGGGGGGCGCCAAGAGACCCAGTACTTC.

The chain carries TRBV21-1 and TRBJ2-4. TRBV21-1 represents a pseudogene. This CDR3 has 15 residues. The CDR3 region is CASIGRFLAKNIQYF. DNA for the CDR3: TGTGCCAGCATAGGACGGTTTCTAGCCAAAAACATTCAGTACTTC.

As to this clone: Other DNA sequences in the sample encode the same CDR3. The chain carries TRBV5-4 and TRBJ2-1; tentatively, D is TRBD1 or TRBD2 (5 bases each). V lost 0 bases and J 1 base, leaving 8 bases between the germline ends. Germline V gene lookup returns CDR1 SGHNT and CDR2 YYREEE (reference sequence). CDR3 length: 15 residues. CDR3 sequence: CASSLGGGSYNEQFF. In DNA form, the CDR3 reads TGTGCCAGCAGCTTGGGGGGCGGGTCCTACAATGAGCAGTTCTTC. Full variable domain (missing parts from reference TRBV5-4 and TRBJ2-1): ETGVTQSPTHLIKTRGQQVTLRCSSQSGHNTVSWYQQALGQGPQFIFQYYREEENGRGNFPPRFSGLQFPNYSSELNVNALELDDSALYLCASSLGGGSYNEQFFGPGTRLTVL.

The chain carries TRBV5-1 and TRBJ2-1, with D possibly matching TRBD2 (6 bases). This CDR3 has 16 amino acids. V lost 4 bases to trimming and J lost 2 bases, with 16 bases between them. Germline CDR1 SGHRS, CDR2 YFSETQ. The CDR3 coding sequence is TGCGCCAGCAGCCCTGGGAGGCAGTCGGCCTACAATGAGCAGTTCTTC. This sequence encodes CASSPGRQSAYNEQFF.

CDR3 in DNA: TGCGCCAGCAGCCCGGGGGGCGGGAGGGGGTACGAGCAGTACTTC. Residues: CASSPGGGRGYEQYF. The chain carries TRBV5-1 and TRBJ2-7; 9 nucleotides align to TRBD2. Germline V lookup: CDR1 SGHRS, CDR2 YFSETQ. The length of the CDR3 is 15 residues. V gave up 4 bases and J gave up 4 bases; unmatched junction bases: 9.

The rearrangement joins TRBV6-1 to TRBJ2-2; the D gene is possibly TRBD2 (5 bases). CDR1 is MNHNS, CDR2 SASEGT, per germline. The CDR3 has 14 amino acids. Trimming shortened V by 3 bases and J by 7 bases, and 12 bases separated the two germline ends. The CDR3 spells CASSEIWGVGELFF. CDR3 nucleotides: TGTGCCAGCAGTGAGATTTGGGGAGTCGGGGAGCTGTTTTTT.

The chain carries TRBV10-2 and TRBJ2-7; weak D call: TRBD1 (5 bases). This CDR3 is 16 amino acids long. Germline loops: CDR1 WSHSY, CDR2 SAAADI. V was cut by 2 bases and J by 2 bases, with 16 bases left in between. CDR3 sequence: CASSEPVPQGTYEQYF. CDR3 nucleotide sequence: TGCGCCAGCAGTGAGCCCGTACCTCAGGGAACCTACGAGCAGTACTTC.

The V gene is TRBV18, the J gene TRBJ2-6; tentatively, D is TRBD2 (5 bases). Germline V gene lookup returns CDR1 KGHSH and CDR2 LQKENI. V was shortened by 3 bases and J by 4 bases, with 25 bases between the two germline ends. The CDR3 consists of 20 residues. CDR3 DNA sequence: TGTGCCAGCTCACCCCCCGCCGGGATTCACGAAGCCTCCGGGGCCAACGTCCTGACTTTC. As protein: CASSPPAGIHEASGANVLTF.

The CDR3 coding sequence is TGTGCCAGCAGTGAGTCTTTTAATAGCAATCAGCCCCAGCATTTT. Translating it yields CASSESFNSNQPQHF. This chain joins TRBV6-4 and TRBJ1-5; D is unresolved. This CDR3 spans 15 amino acids. Germline V gene lookup returns CDR1 MRHNA and CDR2 SNTAGT. Trimming pared 3 bases from V and 0 bases from J, leaving 9 bases between.

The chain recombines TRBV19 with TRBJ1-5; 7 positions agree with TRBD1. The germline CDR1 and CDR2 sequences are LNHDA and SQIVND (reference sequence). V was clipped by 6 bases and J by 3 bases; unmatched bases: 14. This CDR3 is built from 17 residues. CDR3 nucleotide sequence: TGTGCCAGTAGCCGAGGTGCACAGGGGCGCCTCAATCAGCCCCAGCATTTT. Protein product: CASSRGAQGRLNQPQHF.

The CDR3 DNA follows: TGTGCCAGCAGTTCCCAAAATACTAGAGGAGAGACCCAGTACTTC. Its translation is CASSSQNTRGETQYF. The rearrangement uses TRBV2 and TRBJ2-5; D may be TRBD2 (5 bases). Trimming left V 5 bases short and J 4 bases short, with 17 bases between. The CDR3 runs to 15 residues. Looked up from germline, CDR1 is SNHLY and CDR2 is FYNNEI.

The CDR3 region is CASSTDSRGYGYTF. The CDR3 DNA is TGTGCCAGCAGTACGGACAGCCGGGGCTATGGCTACACCTTC. This chain joins TRBV2 and TRBJ1-2, with D possibly matching TRBD1 (6 bases). Germline V gene sequence: CDR1 SNHLY, CDR2 FYNNEI. CDR3 length equals 14 residues. Trimming left V 5 bases short and J 4 bases short, with 14 bases between.

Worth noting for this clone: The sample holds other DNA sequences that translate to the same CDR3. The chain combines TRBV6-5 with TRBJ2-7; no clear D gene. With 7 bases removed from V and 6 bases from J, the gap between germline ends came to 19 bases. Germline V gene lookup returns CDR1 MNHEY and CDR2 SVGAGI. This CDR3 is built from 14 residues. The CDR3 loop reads CASIPTVGASEQYF. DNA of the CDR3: TGTGCCAGCATTCCTACAGTTGGAGCTAGCGAGCAGTACTTC.

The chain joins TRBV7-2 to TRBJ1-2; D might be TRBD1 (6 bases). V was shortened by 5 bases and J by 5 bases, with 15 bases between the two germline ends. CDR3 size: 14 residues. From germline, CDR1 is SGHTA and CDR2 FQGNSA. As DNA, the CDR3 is TGTGCCAGCAGCCATCCGACAGGAATTTATGGCTACACCTTC. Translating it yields CASSHPTGIYGYTF.

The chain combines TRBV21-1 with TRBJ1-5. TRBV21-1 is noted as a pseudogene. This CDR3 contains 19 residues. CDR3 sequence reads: CASSKPVRWGGHSNQPQHF. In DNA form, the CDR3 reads TGTGCCAGCAGCAAACCGGTTAGATGGGGGGGACATAGCAATCAGCCCCAGCATTTT.

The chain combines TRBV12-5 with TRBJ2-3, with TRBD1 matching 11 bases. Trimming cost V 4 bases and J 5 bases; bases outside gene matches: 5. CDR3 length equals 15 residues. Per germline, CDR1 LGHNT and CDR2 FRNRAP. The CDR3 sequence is CASGWGQGVGDTQYF. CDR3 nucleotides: TGTGCTAGTGGTTGGGGACAGGGGGTCGGAGATACGCAGTATTTT.

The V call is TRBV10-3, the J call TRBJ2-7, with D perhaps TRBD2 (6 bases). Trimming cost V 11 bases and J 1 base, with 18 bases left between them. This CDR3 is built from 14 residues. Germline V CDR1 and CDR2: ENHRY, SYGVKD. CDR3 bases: TGTGCCTCAACCCGGGACTTTAATTCCTACGAGCAGTACTTC. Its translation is CASTRDFNSYEQYF.

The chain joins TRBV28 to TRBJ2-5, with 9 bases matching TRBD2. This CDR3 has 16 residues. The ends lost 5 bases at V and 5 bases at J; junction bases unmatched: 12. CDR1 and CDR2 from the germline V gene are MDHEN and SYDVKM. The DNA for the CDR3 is TGTGCCAGCAGTCGGACTAGCGTCTCGAACCGGGAGACCCAGTACTTC. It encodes CASSRTSVSNRETQYF.

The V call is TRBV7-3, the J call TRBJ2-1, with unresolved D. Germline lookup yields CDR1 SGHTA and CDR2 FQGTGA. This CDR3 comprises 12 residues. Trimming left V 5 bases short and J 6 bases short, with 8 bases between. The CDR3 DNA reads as TGTGCCAGCAGCCTGACTCTCAATGAGCAGTTCTTC. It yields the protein CASSLTLNEQFF.

This chain's CDR3 is CASSVMISGTGENNEQFF. CDR3 bases: TGTGCCAGCAGCGTAATGATTTCCGGGACAGGGGAAAACAATGAGCAGTTCTTC. The chain is built from TRBV5-6 and TRBJ2-1; 10 bases fit TRBD1. V trimming: 4 bases; J trimming: 5 bases; junction bases outside the gene matches: 15. CDR1 SGHDT and CDR2 YYEEEE come from the germline V gene. This CDR3 has 18 amino acids.